This TCR beta chain originates from a study of CD8 T cells in Susac syndrome. The study, taken as a whole, reports: As acknowledged by the study, its TCR sequencing and HLA analysis included a relatively small number of individuals.

A remark on this clonotype: Its antigen is as yet unknown.

Sequencing of TCR beta drew on CD8+ and CD4+ T cells from blood. FACS was used to enrich TEMRA cells, whereas the CD8+ and CD4+ T cells were obtained by negative isolation. RNA amounts of roughly 0.45 to 1 ug underwent reverse transcription with random hexamers. Multiplex PCR with immunoSEQ amplified the TCR beta CDR3 across 54 Vbeta and 13 Jbeta. Using its own MiXCR run on the immunoSEQ multiplex PCR reads, TCRdb lists one record per CDR3 protein. Altogether about 90,000 distinct CDR3 sequences are present, 90% to 95% being singletons, with the ten largest covering roughly 0.32%. This CDR3 has 17 amino acids. V lost 6 bases and J lost 7; bases outside the gene matches: 17. Looked up from germline, CDR1 is SGHTA and CDR2 is FQGTGA.

The TCR originated in a human donor in good health. Sequenced sample: CD8+ T cells from PBMCs. The J gene is TRBJ2-1, the V gene TRBV7-3, with TRBD2 identical over 8 bases. CDR3 sequence: CASSLSASGTRGNEQFF. The CDR3 coding sequence is TGTGCCAGCAGTTTATCCGCCTCCGGGACTAGAGGTAATGAGCAGTTCTTC.